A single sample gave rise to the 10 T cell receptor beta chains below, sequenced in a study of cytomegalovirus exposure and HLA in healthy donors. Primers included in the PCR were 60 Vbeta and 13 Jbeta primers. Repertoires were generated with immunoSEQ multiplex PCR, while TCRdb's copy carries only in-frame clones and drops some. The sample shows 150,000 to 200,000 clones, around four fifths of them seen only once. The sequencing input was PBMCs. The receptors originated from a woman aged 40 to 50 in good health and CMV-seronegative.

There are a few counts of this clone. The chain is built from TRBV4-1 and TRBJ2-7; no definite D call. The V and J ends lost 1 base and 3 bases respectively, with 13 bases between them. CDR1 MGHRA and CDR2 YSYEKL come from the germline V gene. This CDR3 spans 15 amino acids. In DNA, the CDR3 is TGCGCCAGCAGCCAAGCCGTTGGGCCCCTCTACGAGCAGTACGTC. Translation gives CASSQAVGPLYEQYV.

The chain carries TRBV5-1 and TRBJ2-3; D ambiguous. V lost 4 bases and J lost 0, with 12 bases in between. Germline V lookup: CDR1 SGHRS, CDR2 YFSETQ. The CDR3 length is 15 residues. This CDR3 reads CASSQVPESTDTQYF. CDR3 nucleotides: TGCGCCAGCAGCCAAGTCCCAGAAAGCACAGATACGCAGTATTTT.

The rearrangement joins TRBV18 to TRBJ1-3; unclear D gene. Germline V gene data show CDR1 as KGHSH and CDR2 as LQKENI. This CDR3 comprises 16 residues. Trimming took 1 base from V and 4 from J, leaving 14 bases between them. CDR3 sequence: CASSPQPQRIGNTIYF. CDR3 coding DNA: TGTGCCAGCTCACCACAACCTCAGAGGATAGGAAACACCATATATTTT.

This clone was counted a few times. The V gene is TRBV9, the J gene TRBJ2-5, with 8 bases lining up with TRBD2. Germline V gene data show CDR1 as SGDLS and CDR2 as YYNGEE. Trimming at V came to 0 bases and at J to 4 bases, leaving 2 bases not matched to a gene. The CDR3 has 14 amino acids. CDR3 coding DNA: TGTGCCAGCAGCGTAGAAGCGGGAGCAGAGACCCAGTACTTC. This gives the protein CASSVEAGAETQYF.

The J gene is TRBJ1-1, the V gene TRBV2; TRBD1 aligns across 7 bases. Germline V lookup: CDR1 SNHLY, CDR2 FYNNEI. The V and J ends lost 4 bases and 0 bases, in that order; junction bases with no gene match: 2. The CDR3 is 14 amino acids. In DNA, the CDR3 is TGTGCCAGCAGTGTGGGACAGATGAACACTGAAGCTTTCTTT. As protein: CASSVGQMNTEAFF.

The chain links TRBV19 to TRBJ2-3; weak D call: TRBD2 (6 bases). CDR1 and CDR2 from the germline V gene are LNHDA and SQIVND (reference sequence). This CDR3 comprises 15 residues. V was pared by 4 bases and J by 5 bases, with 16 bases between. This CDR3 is CASSTQSGWGDTQYF. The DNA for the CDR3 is TGTGCCAGTAGTACCCAAAGCGGGTGGGGAGATACGCAGTATTTT.

The CDR3 loop reads CASSIGGVGEQFF. In nucleotides, the CDR3 is TGTGCCAGTAGTATCGGGGGGGTAGGTGAGCAGTTCTTC. The chain has TRBV19 and TRBJ2-1; 8 nucleotides align to TRBD2. The J segment lost 9 bases and the V segment lost 3 bases, leaving 4 bases of the junction unmatched. Germline values: CDR1 LNHDA, CDR2 SQIVND (reference sequence). The CDR3 length is 13 residues.

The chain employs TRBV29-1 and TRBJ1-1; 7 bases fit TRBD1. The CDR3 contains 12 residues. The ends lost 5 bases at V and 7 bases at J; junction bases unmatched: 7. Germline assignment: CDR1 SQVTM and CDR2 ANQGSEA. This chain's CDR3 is CSVLWQGVEAFF. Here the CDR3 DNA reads TGCAGCGTTCTTTGGCAGGGGGTTGAAGCTTTCTTT.

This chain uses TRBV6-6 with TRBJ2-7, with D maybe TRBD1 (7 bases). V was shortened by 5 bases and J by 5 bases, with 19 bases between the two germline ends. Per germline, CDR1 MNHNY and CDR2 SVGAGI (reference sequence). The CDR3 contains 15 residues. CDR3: CASSKHRGGINEQYF. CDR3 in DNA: TGTGCCAGCAGTAAGCACAGGGGAGGTATTAACGAGCAGTACTTC.

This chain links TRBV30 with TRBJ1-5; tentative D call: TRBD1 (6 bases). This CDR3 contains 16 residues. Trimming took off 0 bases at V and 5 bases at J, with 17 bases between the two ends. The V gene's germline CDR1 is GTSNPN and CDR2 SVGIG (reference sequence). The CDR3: CAWSVGVHRADQPQHF. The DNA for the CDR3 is TGTGCCTGGAGTGTAGGGGTTCACAGGGCTGATCAGCCCCAGCATTTT. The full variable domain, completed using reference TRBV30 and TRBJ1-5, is SQTIHQWPATLVQPVGSPLSLECTVEGTSNPNLYWYRQAAGRGLQLLFYSVGIGQISSEVPQNLSASRPQDRQFILSSKKLLLSDSGFYLCAWSVGVHRADQPQHFGDGTRLSIL.